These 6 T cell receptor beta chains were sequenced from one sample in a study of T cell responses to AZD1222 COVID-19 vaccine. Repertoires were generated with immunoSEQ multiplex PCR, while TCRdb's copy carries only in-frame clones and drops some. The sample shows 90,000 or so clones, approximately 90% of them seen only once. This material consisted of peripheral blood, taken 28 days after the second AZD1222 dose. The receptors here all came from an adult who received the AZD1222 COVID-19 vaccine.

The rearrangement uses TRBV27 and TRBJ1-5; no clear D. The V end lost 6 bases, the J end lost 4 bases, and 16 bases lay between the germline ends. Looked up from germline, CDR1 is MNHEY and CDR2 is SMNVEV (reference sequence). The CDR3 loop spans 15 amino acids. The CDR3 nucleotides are TGTGCCAGCAGGTACAACAGTGCCCCTAATCAGCCCCAGCATTTT. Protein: CASRYNSAPNQPQHF.

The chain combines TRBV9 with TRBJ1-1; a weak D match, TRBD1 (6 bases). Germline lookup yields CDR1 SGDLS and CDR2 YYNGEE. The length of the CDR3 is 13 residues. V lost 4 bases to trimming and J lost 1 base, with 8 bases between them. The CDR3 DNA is TGTGCCAGCAGCCAAGGGGGGAACACTGAAGCTTTCTTT. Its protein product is CASSQGGNTEAFF. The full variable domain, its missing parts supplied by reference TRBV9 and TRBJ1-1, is DSGVTQTPKHLITATGQRVTLRCSPRSGDLSVYWYQQSLDQGLQFLIQYYNGEERAKGNILERFSAQQFPDLHSELNLSSLELGDSALYFCASSQGGNTEAFFGQGTRLTVV.

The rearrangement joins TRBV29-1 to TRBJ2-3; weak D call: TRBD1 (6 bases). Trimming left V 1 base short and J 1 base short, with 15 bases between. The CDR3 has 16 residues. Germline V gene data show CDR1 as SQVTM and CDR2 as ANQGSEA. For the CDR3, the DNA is TGCAGCGTTGAAGTGGGGGCAGGAACTGGCACAGATACGCAGTATTTT. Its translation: CSVEVGAGTGTDTQYF.

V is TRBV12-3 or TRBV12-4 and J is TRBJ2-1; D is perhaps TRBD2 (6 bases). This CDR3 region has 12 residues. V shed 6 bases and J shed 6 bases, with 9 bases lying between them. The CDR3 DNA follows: TGTGCCAGCAGGAAGGAGGGCAATGAGCAGTTCTTC. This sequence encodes CASRKEGNEQFF.

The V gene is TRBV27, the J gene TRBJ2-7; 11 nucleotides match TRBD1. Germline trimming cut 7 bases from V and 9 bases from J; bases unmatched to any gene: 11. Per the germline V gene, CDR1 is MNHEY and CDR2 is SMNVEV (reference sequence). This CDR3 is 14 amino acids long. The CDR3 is CASTTGQGAGRQYF. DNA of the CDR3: TGTGCCAGCACCACCGGACAGGGGGCAGGACGGCAGTACTTC.

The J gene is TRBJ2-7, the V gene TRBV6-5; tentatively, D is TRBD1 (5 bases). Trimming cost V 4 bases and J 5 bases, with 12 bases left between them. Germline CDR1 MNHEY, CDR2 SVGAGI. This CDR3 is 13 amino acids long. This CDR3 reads CASSSGQGNEQYV. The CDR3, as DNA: TGTGCCAGCAGTTCCGGGCAGGGCAACGAGCAGTACGTC.